This passage covers 16 T cell receptor beta chains from one sample sequenced in a study of early T cells in non-severe SARS-CoV-2 infection (dated by TCRdb to about 2021). Libraries were constructed by 5' RACE. This sample was sequenced with a NextSeq 500. TCRdb reworked the public reads: Q25 trimming with fastp, MiXCR clone assembly, productive beta chains retained. Each CDR3 protein gets just one entry, which takes the most common genes and DNA from the rows behind it. This sample comprises under 45,000 distinct CDR3 sequences, 9.5% to 13% of them detected only once. About 9.5% of the sample lies in the top ten. The sequenced material came from whole blood. The origin of the receptors is an adult who was a healthcare worker with PCR-confirmed SARS-CoV-2 infection or an uninfected control (not recorded which).

This clonotype was seen a few times. The chain links TRBV19 to TRBJ1-2; TRBD1 matches at 9 bases. This CDR3 is 12 amino acids long. The V and J ends lost 7 bases and 6 bases, in that order; junction bases with no gene match: 3. The germline CDR1 and CDR2 sequences are LNHDA and SQIVND (reference sequence). DNA of the CDR3: TGTGCCAGTACCCGGACAGGGGATGGCTACACCTTC. As protein: CASTRTGDGYTF.

This clonotype came up many times. The chain recombines TRBV4-3 with TRBJ2-5, with TRBD2 matching 7 bases. The V segment lost 1 base and the J segment 4 bases; nucleotides outside the gene matches: 12. Looked up from germline, CDR1 is LGHNA and CDR2 is YSLEER. The CDR3 has 17 residues. CDR3 DNA: TGCGCCAGCAGCCAAGGAGCAGGGCGGGGGTATGTAGAGACCCAGTACTTC. It specifies CASSQGAGRGYVETQYF.

In this sample, this clonotype turned up a few times. The genes are TRBV27 and TRBJ2-2, with 13 bases aligning to TRBD2. The germline gives CDR1 MNHEY, CDR2 SMNVEV (reference sequence). The V and J ends lost 6 bases and 2 bases, in that order; junction bases with no gene match: 9. This CDR3 has 18 residues. The CDR3 protein is CASRGLAGIRPNTGELFF. Written as DNA, the CDR3 is TGTGCCAGCAGGGGACTAGCGGGGATCAGACCAAACACCGGGGAGCTGTTTTTT.

The V call is TRBV5-8, the J call TRBJ2-7; 8 bases agree with TRBD2. From germline, CDR1 is SGHTS and CDR2 YDEGEE. V dropped 2 bases and J dropped 5; count of bases not matched to a gene: 6. This CDR3 is 14 amino acids long. This CDR3 reads CASSFTGGADEQYF. The CDR3 DNA is TGTGCCAGCAGCTTCACGGGGGGGGCTGACGAGCAGTACTTC.

This chain connects TRBV5-1 to TRBJ1-6, with 10 bases fitting TRBD1. Germline V lookup: CDR1 SGHRS, CDR2 YFSETQ. V dropped 0 bases and J dropped 10; count of bases not matched to a gene: 7. The CDR3 sequence is 16 residues long. CDR3 nucleotide sequence: TGCGCCAGCAGCTTGGCCGGGGACAGGGGTGGATCACCCCTCCACTTT. Protein sequence: CASSLAGDRGGSPLHF.

This clonotype occurred a few times. This sequence joins TRBV7-2 and TRBJ1-2, with TRBD1 identical over 7 bases. In germline, CDR1 is SGHTA, CDR2 FQGNSA. V dropped 1 base and J dropped 12; count of bases not matched to a gene: 8. The CDR3 covers 13 residues. The CDR3 reads CASSLVPGGLDTF. CDR3 nucleotides: TGTGCCAGCAGCTTAGTGCCAGGGGGACTCGACACCTTC.

CDR3 DNA sequence: TGTGCCAGTATGGGAGGCTGGGTTGCTAGCAATCAGCCCCAGCATTTT. Protein sequence: CASMGGWVASNQPQHF. The chain carries TRBV19 and TRBJ1-5; D call uncertain. Germline V CDR1 and CDR2: LNHDA, SQIVND (reference sequence). The CDR3 contains 16 residues. Trimming removed 7 bases from V and 0 bases from J, with 16 bases in between.

The table lists this clonotype with a few counts. This chain joins TRBV3-1 and TRBJ1-2; 7 bases fit TRBD1. V shed 5 bases, J shed 4 bases, and the junction held 7 bases outside the gene matches. The length of the CDR3 is 14 residues. Germline CDR1 is LGHDT and CDR2 is YNNKEL (reference sequence). The CDR3 coding sequence is TGTGCCAGCAGCGGTGACAGGGCGACCTATGGCTACACCTTC. It is translated as CASSGDRATYGYTF.

This sequence joins TRBV12-3 or TRBV12-4 and TRBJ2-7; D not certain. The CDR3 totals 12 residues. Deletions cut 7 bases from V and 3 bases from J, with 10 bases between. The CDR3 bases are TGTGCCAGCAAGCAATATCACTACGAGCAGTACTTC. Protein: CASKQYHYEQYF.

The sample holds a few counts of this clonotype. The chain couples TRBV11-2 to TRBJ2-5; D is undetermined. CDR1 is SGHAT, CDR2 FQNNGV, per germline. Trimming cost V 4 bases and J 5 bases, with 14 bases left between them. CDR3 length: 14 residues. The CDR3 coding sequence is TGTGCCAGCAGCTCCCAGGCGCTCCGCGAGACCCAGTACTTC. This codes for CASSSQALRETQYF.

The CDR3 loop reads CASKASGGFYNEQFF. The CDR3 bases are TGTGCCAGTAAAGCTAGCGGGGGATTTTACAATGAGCAGTTCTTC. This chain uses TRBV6-2 or TRBV6-3 with TRBJ2-1; 10 positions agree with TRBD2. The CDR3 loop spans 15 amino acids. Germline values: CDR1 MNHEY, CDR2 SVGEGT. The trim removed 9 bases at V and 4 bases at J, leaving 9 bases unmatched.

There are a few counts of this clonotype. V gene TRBV7-9 combines with J gene TRBJ2-2; TRBD2 matches 13 bases. The junction had 4 bases not matched to a gene; V was cut back by 2 bases and J by 4 bases. The CDR3 runs to 17 residues. Germline V gene sequence: CDR1 SEHNR, CDR2 FQNEAQ (reference sequence). CDR3 protein: CASSLPTSGGFTGELFF. The CDR3 DNA follows: TGTGCCAGCAGCTTACCGACTAGCGGGGGGTTCACCGGGGAGCTGTTTTTT.

This sequence joins TRBV7-8 and TRBJ2-3; 7 nucleotides line up with TRBD2. Germline CDR1 and CDR2: SGHVS and FQNEAQ. This CDR3 spans 16 amino acids. J lost 2 bases, V lost 1 base, and 6 bases had no gene match. The CDR3: CASSLVGGVNTDTQYF. Written as DNA, the CDR3 is TGTGCCAGCAGCTTAGTGGGGGGGGTGAACACAGATACGCAGTATTTT.

This clonotype was detected only a few times. The chain uses TRBV30 and TRBJ1-2, with a possible D match to TRBD1 (6 bases). The CDR3 is 13 amino acids. V lost 3 bases and J 7 bases, leaving 15 bases between the germline ends. Germline assignment: CDR1 GTSNPN and CDR2 SVGIG (reference sequence). In DNA form, the CDR3 reads TGTGCCTGGAGCACAGGGCTCGCCTCTGGCTACACCTTC. Amino acids: CAWSTGLASGYTF.

This chain links TRBV9 with TRBJ2-3, with 7 bases lining up with TRBD1. J was trimmed by 1 base and V by 4 bases; bases with no gene match: 3. The CDR3 length is 14 residues. Germline loops: CDR1 SGDLS, CDR2 YYNGEE. The CDR3 DNA is TGTGCCAGCAGCCCGGGGACAGGCACAGATACGCAGTATTTT. This gives the protein CASSPGTGTDTQYF. Combining the CDR3 with reference TRBV9 and TRBJ2-3 gives the whole variable domain DSGVTQTPKHLITATGQRVTLRCSPRSGDLSVYWYQQSLDQGLQFLIQYYNGEERAKGNILERFSAQQFPDLHSELNLSSLELGDSALYFCASSPGTGTDTQYFGPGTRLTVL.

Only a few counts were recorded for this clonotype. The chain is built from TRBV9 and TRBJ2-5; 8 nucleotides match TRBD2. CDR1 SGDLS and CDR2 YYNGEE come from the germline V gene. Trimming took 0 bases from V and 1 from J; bases not matched to a gene: 2. The CDR3 runs to 15 residues. CDR3 sequence: CASSVGGGSQETQYF. The CDR3 DNA sequence: TGTGCCAGCAGCGTAGGCGGGGGGAGCCAAGAGACCCAGTACTTC.